Sequencing of this T cell receptor (beta chain) was carried out in a study of identical twins. Germline lookup yields CDR1 SGHRS and CDR2 YFSETQ. This CDR3 region has 14 residues. V trimming: 4 bases; J trimming: 3 bases; junction bases outside the gene matches: 4. One entry per CDR3 protein results from TCRdb running MiXCR on the 5' RACE reads. The sample contains hundreds of thousands of distinct CDR3 sequences, roughly 20% of which appear only once. These same data were also listed under a study on T cells expressing NK-cell markers.

The sequence was collected from a woman in her late teens or twenties in good health. The sequenced material came from PBMCs. This chain connects TRBV5-1 to TRBJ2-3, with 8 bases fitting TRBD1. This chain's CDR3 is CASSNRQGTDTQYF. Here the CDR3 DNA reads TGCGCCAGCAGCAACAGACAGGGGACAGATACGCAGTATTTT.